This TCR beta chain came from a study of T cell responses to AZD1222 COVID-19 vaccine. This CDR3 is built from 16 residues. V was clipped by 2 bases and J by 1 base, with 14 bases between them. Looked up from germline, CDR1 is MDHEN and CDR2 is SYDVKM. This clone appeared once. The method was immunoSEQ multiplex PCR; TCRdb's version includes in-frame clones alone and lacks a portion of them. The sample yields roughly 150,000 clones, under 95% seen once. J is TRBJ1-1 and V is TRBV28; D not resolved. The starting material was peripheral blood, obtained on day 0 of AZD1222 vaccination. This receptor was obtained from an adult in good health. This CDR3 reads CASSLKGWRANTEAFF. For the CDR3, the DNA is TGTGCCAGCAGTTTAAAGGGTTGGAGGGCGAACACTGAAGCTTTCTTT.